These 5 T cell receptor beta chains came from one sample sequenced in a study of blood T cell repertoires in COVID-19. Only in-frame clones appear in the TCRdb table, and some are missing; sequencing was by immunoSEQ multiplex PCR. The sample consists of some 460,000 clones, 80% to 90% of them appearing once. Sequenced material: peripheral blood. The source of these receptors is a woman in her 30s with acute or convalescent COVID-19.

The chain has TRBV5-5 and TRBJ2-7; TRBD1 might be the D (6 bases). This CDR3 spans 13 amino acids. Trimming took off 4 bases at V and 1 base at J, with 9 bases between the two ends. Germline V gene data show CDR1 as SGHKS and CDR2 as YYEKEE (reference sequence). CDR3 protein: CASSRTGSYEQYF. CDR3 DNA sequence: TGTGCCAGCAGCCGAACAGGGTCCTACGAGCAGTACTTC.

The chain uses TRBV28 and TRBJ2-7; 13 bases are shared with TRBD2. The CDR3 is 17 residues long. The germline gives CDR1 MDHEN, CDR2 SYDVKM. V trimming: 3 bases; J trimming: 1 base; junction bases outside the gene matches: 6. The CDR3 spells CASSLTSGGLPSYEQYF. As DNA, the CDR3 is TGTGCCAGCAGTTTGACTAGCGGGGGGCTCCCTTCCTACGAGCAGTACTTC.

The chain combines TRBV11-2 with TRBJ2-7; D uncertain. Trimming removed 6 bases at V and 3 bases at J, with 6 bases between. The CDR3 totals 11 residues. The germline CDR1 and CDR2 sequences are SGHAT and FQNNGV. In DNA form, the CDR3 reads TGTGCCAGCAGTCTTGTCTACGAGCAGTACTTC. This encodes CASSLVYEQYF.

CDR3 sequence (DNA): TGCGCCAGCAGCCAAGTAGCGGGGGAACCCTACGAGCAGTACTTC. This codes for CASSQVAGEPYEQYF. V and J are TRBV4-1 and TRBJ2-7, with 9 bases aligning to TRBD2. CDR1 MGHRA and CDR2 YSYEKL come from the germline V gene. This CDR3 has 15 residues. J was trimmed by 2 bases and V by 1 base; bases with no gene match: 3.

The V call is TRBV28, the J call TRBJ2-7; 9 positions agree with TRBD1. V shed 5 bases, J shed 6 bases, and the junction held 8 bases outside the gene matches. The germline V gene has CDR1 MDHEN and CDR2 SYDVKM. The CDR3 contains 14 residues. This CDR3 is CASSTGTGNAEQYF. The CDR3 DNA follows: TGTGCCAGCAGTACCGGGACAGGGAATGCCGAGCAGTACTTC.